What follows are 13 T cell receptor beta chains derived from one specimen sequenced in a study of spatial heterogeneity in lung cancer. Time point noted: sample taken at primary tumor resection. Sequencing of whole RNA from tumor, nontumor lung or frozen PBMC involved no sorting. One entry per CDR3 protein results from TCRdb running MiXCR on the 5' RACE reads. The repertoire consists of approximately 52,000 distinct CDR3 sequences, with over 5.5% occurring once and the leading ten covering about 3.1%. The starting material was PBMCs, obtained at surgery. All receptors come from a female donor with early-stage non-small cell lung cancer.

This clonotype was counted many times. This chain uses TRBV7-9 with TRBJ1-6; D is unresolved. Germline CDR1 is SEHNR and CDR2 is FQNEAQ (reference sequence). The CDR3 contains 14 residues. The V end was cut by 5 bases, the J end by 7 bases, with 12 bases between. The CDR3 bases are TGTGCCAGCAGCAGAACAAGCGGGAATTCACCCCTCCACTTT. This encodes CASSRTSGNSPLHF.

There are a few counts of this clonotype. V gene TRBV6-2 or TRBV6-3 combines with J gene TRBJ1-6, with no clear D. The CDR3 loop spans 16 amino acids. Germline CDR1 MNHEY, CDR2 SVGEGT. V lost 2 bases and J 7 bases, leaving 15 bases between the germline ends. DNA of the CDR3: TGTGCCAGCAGTTACCCGAACCGCAGGAGGAATTCACCCCTCCACTTT. Its translation: CASSYPNRRRNSPLHF.

The chain recombines TRBV7-2 with TRBJ2-3; TRBD2 agrees at 12 bases. V shed 5 bases, J shed 1 base, and the junction held 10 bases outside the gene matches. CDR3 length equals 18 residues. The V gene's germline CDR1 is SGHTA and CDR2 FQGNSA. The CDR3 reads CASSNYTSSGGGTDTQYF. The CDR3 DNA follows: TGTGCCAGCAGCAACTATACGTCTAGCGGGGGGGGCACAGATACGCAGTATTTT.

About this clonotype itself: One junction end disagrees with the germline gene, perhaps due to a read error. The rearrangement joins TRBV4-2 to TRBJ2-7, with D perhaps TRBD2 (6 bases). This CDR3 spans 12 amino acids. Germline-derived CDR1 and CDR2 are LGHNA and YNFKEQ. This CDR3 reads CVSSGESYEQYF. The DNA for the CDR3 is TGTGTCAGCTCGGGGGAATCCTACGAGCAGTACTTC.

This clonotype was observed at least ten times. The CDR3 coding sequence is TGTGCCATCAGTGAGGGGACACCATCCTACGAGCAGTACTTC. Its protein product is CAISEGTPSYEQYF. V and J are TRBV10-3 and TRBJ2-7; a possible D gene is TRBD1 (6 bases). Germline assignment: CDR1 ENHRY and CDR2 SYGVKD. Trimming removed 2 bases from V and 1 base from J, with 9 bases in between. CDR3 size: 14 residues.

The chain joins TRBV6-4 to TRBJ2-3, with 7 bases matching TRBD1. CDR1 is MRHNA, CDR2 SNTAGT, per germline. V shed 5 bases and J 2 bases; nucleotides not matched to a gene: 7. The CDR3 totals 15 residues. This CDR3 is CASSPAQGNTDTQYF. CDR3 coding DNA: TGTGCCAGCAGTCCTGCACAGGGGAACACAGATACGCAGTATTTT.

The sample holds many counts of this clonotype. The chain is built from TRBV5-4 and TRBJ2-3; 8 nucleotides agree with TRBD2. V dropped 6 bases and J dropped 5; count of bases not matched to a gene: 5. Germline-derived CDR1 and CDR2 are SGHNT and YYREEE (reference sequence). CDR3 length: 13 residues. The CDR3 sequence is CASNRGGRDTQYF. For the CDR3, the DNA is TGTGCCAGCAATCGGGGGGGCCGAGATACGCAGTATTTT.

This clonotype was observed many times. The rearrangement uses TRBV5-1 and TRBJ2-3; 7 bases fit TRBD2. Germline CDR1 and CDR2: SGHRS and YFSETQ. J gave up 2 bases and V 2 bases, and 2 bases lay outside the gene matches. The CDR3 extends over 14 amino acids. In nucleotides, the CDR3 is TGCGCCAGCAGCTTCGAGCGGGACACAGATACGCAGTATTTT. Its protein is CASSFERDTDTQYF. Supplemented by reference TRBV5-1 and TRBJ2-3, the full variable domain reads KAGVTQTPRYLIKTRGQQVTLSCSPISGHRSVSWYQQTPGQGLQFLFEYFSETQRNKGNFPGRFSGRQFSNSRSEMNVSTLELGDSALYLCASSFERDTDTQYFGPGTRLTVL.

This chain uses TRBV4-3 with TRBJ1-5, with D unresolved. The V end lost 1 base, the J end lost 7 bases, and 8 bases lay between the germline ends. Germline V gene lookup returns CDR1 LGHNA and CDR2 YSLEER. This CDR3 has 13 residues. CDR3: CASSQALEQPQHF. DNA for the CDR3: TGCGCCAGCAGCCAAGCCTTGGAACAGCCCCAGCATTTT.

This chain joins TRBV4-3 and TRBJ2-3, with no clear D. The CDR3 length is 16 residues. Germline V gives CDR1 LGHNA, CDR2 YSLEER. Trimming took 0 bases from V and 2 from J, leaving 12 bases between them. CDR3 DNA sequence: TGCGCCAGCAGCCAAGATCGGTTTACAGCCACAGATACGCAGTATTTT. It translates to CASSQDRFTATDTQYF.

The sample holds many counts of this clonotype. The chain links TRBV11-2 to TRBJ2-1; tentatively, D is TRBD2 (5 bases). The germline V gene encodes CDR1 SGHAT and CDR2 FQNNGV. Trimming left V 7 bases short and J 9 bases short, with 16 bases between. The CDR3 is 13 residues long. The CDR3 here is CASTQAVGFEQFF. In DNA, the CDR3 is TGTGCCAGCACCCAAGCGGTCGGGTTTGAGCAGTTCTTC.

This clonotype was counted at least ten times. V is TRBV7-9 and J is TRBJ2-1; tentative D call: TRBD2 (5 bases). Germline V gene sequence: CDR1 SEHNR, CDR2 FQNEAQ (reference sequence). The CDR3 is 17 residues long. V was clipped by 10 bases and J by 4 bases, with 26 bases between them. CDR3 sequence reads: CATRHLQTGGLYNEQFF. DNA for the CDR3: TGTGCCACGCGACACCTCCAGACCGGCGGGCTTTACAATGAGCAGTTCTTC.

This clonotype was observed at least ten times. The rearrangement uses TRBV7-9 and TRBJ2-1; D is undetermined. The CDR3 covers 15 residues. V lost 6 bases, J lost 0 bases, and 12 bases lay in between. CDR1 and CDR2 from the germline V gene are SEHNR and FQNEAQ (reference sequence). The CDR3 here is CASSPGRSSYNEQFF. CDR3 sequence (DNA): TGTGCCAGCAGTCCCGGACGGAGCTCCTACAATGAGCAGTTCTTC.